This T cell receptor (beta chain) was documented in a study of blood T cell repertoires in COVID-19. Profiled with immunoSEQ multiplex PCR; TCRdb holds only in-frame clones, not every one. The table has about 440,000 clones, 80% to 95% seen once. Enrollees, about 18 to 95 years old, lived in 20 to 25 US areas. Participant-given clinical history determined each cohort assignment. Cohort 3 donors were reported recovered after two negative PCRs, clearance, or symptom resolution. The CDR3 consists of 13 residues. Trimming left V 8 bases short and J 2 bases short, with 12 bases between. Germline V gene lookup returns CDR1 LGHNT and CDR2 FRNRAP.

This clonotype was sampled from a man younger than 30 who had recovered from COVID-19. This sequence joins TRBV12-5 and TRBJ1-1; a possible D gene is TRBD1 (6 bases). Sample: PBMCs or T cells enriched from blood (not recorded which). This CDR3 reads CASRTTGNTEAFF. The CDR3, as DNA: TGTGCTAGTCGCACGACAGGAAACACTGAAGCTTTCTTT.